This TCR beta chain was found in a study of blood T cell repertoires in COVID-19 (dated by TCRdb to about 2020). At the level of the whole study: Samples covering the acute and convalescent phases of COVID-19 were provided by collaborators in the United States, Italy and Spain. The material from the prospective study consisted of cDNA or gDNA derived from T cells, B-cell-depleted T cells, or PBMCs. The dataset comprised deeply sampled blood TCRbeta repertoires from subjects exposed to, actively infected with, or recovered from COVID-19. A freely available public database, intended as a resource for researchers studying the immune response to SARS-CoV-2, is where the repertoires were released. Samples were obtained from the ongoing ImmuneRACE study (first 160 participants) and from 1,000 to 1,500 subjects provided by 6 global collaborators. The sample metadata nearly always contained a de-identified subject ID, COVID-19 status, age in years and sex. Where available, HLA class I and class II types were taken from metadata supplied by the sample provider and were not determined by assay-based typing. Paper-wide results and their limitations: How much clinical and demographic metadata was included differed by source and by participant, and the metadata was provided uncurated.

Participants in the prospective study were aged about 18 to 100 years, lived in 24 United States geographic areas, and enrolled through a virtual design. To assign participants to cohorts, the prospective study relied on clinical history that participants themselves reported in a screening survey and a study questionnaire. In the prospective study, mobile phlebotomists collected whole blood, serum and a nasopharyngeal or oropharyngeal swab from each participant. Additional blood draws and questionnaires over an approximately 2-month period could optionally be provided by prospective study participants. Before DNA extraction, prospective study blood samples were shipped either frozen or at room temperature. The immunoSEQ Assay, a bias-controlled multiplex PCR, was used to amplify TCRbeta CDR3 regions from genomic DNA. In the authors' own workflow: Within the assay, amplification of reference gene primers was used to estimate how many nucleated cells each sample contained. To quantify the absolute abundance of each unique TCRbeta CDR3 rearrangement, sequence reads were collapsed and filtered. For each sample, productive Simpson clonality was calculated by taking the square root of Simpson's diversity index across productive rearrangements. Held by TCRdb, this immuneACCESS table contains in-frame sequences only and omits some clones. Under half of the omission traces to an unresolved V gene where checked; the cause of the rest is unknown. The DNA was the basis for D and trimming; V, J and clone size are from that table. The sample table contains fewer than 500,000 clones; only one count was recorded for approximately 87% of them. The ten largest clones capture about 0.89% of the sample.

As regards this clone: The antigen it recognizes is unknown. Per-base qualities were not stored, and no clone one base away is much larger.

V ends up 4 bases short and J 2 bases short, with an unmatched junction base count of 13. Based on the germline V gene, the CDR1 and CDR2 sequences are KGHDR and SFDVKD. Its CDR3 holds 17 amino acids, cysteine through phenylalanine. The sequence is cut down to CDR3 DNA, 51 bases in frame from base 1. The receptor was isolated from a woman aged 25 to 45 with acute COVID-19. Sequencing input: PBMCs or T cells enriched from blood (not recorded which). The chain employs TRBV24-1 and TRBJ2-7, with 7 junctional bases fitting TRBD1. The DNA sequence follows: TGTGCCACCAGTGAACCGTTTGAGAGGGACAGACCCTACGAGCAGTACTTC. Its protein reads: CATSEPFERDRPYEQYF.